The 14 T cell receptor beta chains reported below all come from one sample, sequenced in a study of T cell repertoires in cytomegalovirus infection. TCRdb called the reads again in MiXCR, with one record for every CDR3 protein. The sample lists 100,000 to 150,000 distinct CDR3 sequences; around 30% were seen once. For these receptors, no antigen is known. The sequenced sample was CD8+ T cells from cultured PBMCs, obtained from culture after CMV antigen stimulation. The origin of the receptors is a human donor in good health (CMV status not recorded). Some clones in this sample may be carry-over from other donors' samples.

This clonotype was picked up a small number of times. V is TRBV4-2 and J is TRBJ2-1, with TRBD2 matching 13 bases. V was clipped by 2 bases and J by 14 bases; unmatched bases: 12. Germline CDR1 LGHNA, CDR2 YNFKEQ. CDR3 size: 16 residues. The CDR3 DNA sequence: TGTGCCAGCAGCCAATCCAGGACTAGCGGGGGACCCGGGGAGTTCTTC. Translated, it gives CASSQSRTSGGPGEFF.

The chain uses TRBV6-5 and TRBJ2-1, with D tentatively TRBD1 (6 bases). Germline V lookup: CDR1 MNHEY, CDR2 SVGAGI. V was trimmed by 0 bases and J by 0 bases, leaving 15 bases between them. The length of the CDR3 is 18 residues. CDR3 sequence (DNA): TGTGCCAGCAGTTACTCCTCCATACAGGGCAGCTCCTACAATGAGCAGTTCTTC. This encodes CASSYSSIQGSSYNEQFF.

The chain carries TRBV27 and TRBJ2-2; D is ambiguous. V was cut by 6 bases and J by 5 bases, with 13 bases left in between. The CDR3 contains 14 residues. CDR1 MNHEY and CDR2 SMNVEV come from the germline V gene (reference sequence). CDR3: CASSAGPVTGELFF. In nucleotides, the CDR3 is TGTGCCAGCAGCGCCGGGCCGGTGACCGGGGAGCTGTTTTTT.

The chain recombines TRBV7-2 with TRBJ2-2, with 9 positions matching TRBD1. V trimming: 3 bases; J trimming: 0 bases; junction bases outside the gene matches: 5. This CDR3 contains 17 residues. From germline, CDR1 is SGHTA and CDR2 FQGNSA. CDR3 DNA: TGTGCCAGCAGCTTGGACAGGGGCACGTCGAACACCGGGGAGCTGTTTTTT. Amino acid sequence: CASSLDRGTSNTGELFF.

This rearrangement joins TRBV7-2 to TRBJ2-3, with 10 bases aligning to TRBD2. There are 17 residues in the CDR3. Trimming removed 3 bases from V and 0 bases from J; junction bases left unmatched: 6. Germline CDR1 SGHTA, CDR2 FQGNSA. For the CDR3, the DNA is TGTGCCAGCAGCTTTAGTGGACTAGCGGATAGCACAGATACGCAGTATTTT. Translated: CASSFSGLADSTDTQYF.

V and J are TRBV2 and TRBJ1-1; no clear D gene. Per the germline V gene, CDR1 is SNHLY and CDR2 is FYNNEI. This CDR3 region has 14 residues. V lost 8 bases to trimming and J lost 10 bases, with 23 bases between them. This CDR3 is CASPVRLENVGAFF. The DNA for the CDR3 is TGTGCCAGCCCTGTAAGACTTGAGAATGTAGGAGCTTTCTTT.

A note on this clonotype: A much larger clonotype is one base distant, so this may be a read error. The V gene is TRBV7-4, the J gene TRBJ2-3; D remains unclear. Between the trimmed V and J ends, which lost 5 bases and 0 bases, there was a span of 6 bases. Germline V gives CDR1 SGHVT, CDR2 SQSDAQ. This CDR3 has 13 residues. CDR3 loop: CASSLDSTDTQYF. The CDR3 coding sequence is TGTGCCAGCAGCCTCGACAGCACAGATACGCAGTATTTT.

The gene calls are TRBV4-1 and TRBJ2-1; 12 bases map to TRBD1. The germline gives CDR1 MGHRA, CDR2 YSYEKL. V shed 1 base, J shed 8 bases, and the junction held 6 bases outside the gene matches. This CDR3 is built from 16 residues. Here the CDR3 reads CASSQAGTGGGDEQFF. CDR3 DNA sequence: TGCGCCAGCAGCCAAGCCGGGACAGGGGGCGGGGATGAGCAGTTCTTC.

This rearrangement joins TRBV19 to TRBJ1-2, with 9 bases fitting TRBD1. CDR1 is LNHDA, CDR2 SQIVND, per germline (reference sequence). Trimming at V came to 1 base and at J to 3 bases, leaving 18 bases not matched to a gene. This CDR3 has 20 amino acids. The CDR3 loop reads CASSIVRFGNRGHLDYGYTF. The CDR3 DNA follows: TGTGCCAGTAGTATAGTGAGGTTTGGGAACAGGGGGCATTTGGACTATGGCTACACCTTC.

The chain employs TRBV27 and TRBJ2-1, with no clear D. Trimming pared 5 bases from V and 8 bases from J, leaving 19 bases between. This CDR3 has 15 residues. Germline-derived CDR1 and CDR2 are MNHEY and SMNVEV (reference sequence). The CDR3, as DNA: TGTGCCAGCAGTCCTGCTGCGGCTGCCATCGATGAGCAGTTCTTC. This translates into CASSPAAAAIDEQFF.

This CDR3 is CASSDRDSYEQYF. For the CDR3, the DNA is TGTGCCAGCAGCGACCGGGACTCCTACGAGCAGTACTTC. The chain is built from TRBV7-9 and TRBJ2-7; possible D gene TRBD2, 5 bases. The germline V gene has CDR1 SEHNR and CDR2 FQNEAQ (reference sequence). Trimming left V 5 bases short and J 0 bases short, with 8 bases between. This CDR3 contains 13 residues. Filled out from reference TRBV7-9 and TRBJ2-7, the complete variable domain reads DTGVSQNPRHKITKRGQNVTFRCDPISEHNRLYWYRQTLGQGPEFLTYFQNEAQLEKSRLLSDRFSAERPKGSFSTLEIQRTEQGDSAMYLCASSDRDSYEQYFGPGTRLTVT.

The genes are TRBV27 and TRBJ1-1; D possibly corresponds to TRBD1 (5 bases). This CDR3 contains 13 residues. Deletions cut 3 bases from V and 6 bases from J, with 11 bases between. Per the germline V gene, CDR1 is MNHEY and CDR2 is SMNVEV (reference sequence). The CDR3 coding sequence is TGTGCCAGCAGTTTTTCGCGGGGGGCTGAAGCTTTCTTT. Translation: CASSFSRGAEAFF.

This clonotype was found many times. This rearrangement joins TRBV5-6 to TRBJ2-7; D unresolved. Germline V gives CDR1 SGHDT, CDR2 YYEEEE. The CDR3 consists of 13 residues. Trimming cost V 5 bases and J 8 bases, with 17 bases left between them. The CDR3 here is CASSPRSSGKQYF. CDR3 nucleotide sequence: TGTGCCAGCAGTCCGCGGTCCTCTGGGAAGCAGTACTTC.

This clonotype was seen a few times. This rearrangement joins TRBV7-9 to TRBJ2-6; unclear D gene. The germline gives CDR1 SEHNR, CDR2 FQNEAQ (reference sequence). The length of the CDR3 is 17 residues. V was shortened by 5 bases and J by 3 bases, with 17 bases between the two germline ends. CDR3 bases: TGTGCCAGCAGCCGTTCCTCTGGGCTAGTTGGGGCCAACGTCCTGACTTTC. This codes for CASSRSSGLVGANVLTF.